The 9 T cell receptor beta chains presented below share a single source sample, sequenced in a study of cytotoxic CD8 clonotypes in ibrutinib-treated CLL. Only in-frame clones appear in the TCRdb table, and some are missing; sequencing was by immunoSEQ multiplex PCR. The sample records more than 75,000 clones, over 60% being singletons. Specimen: PBMCs, collected after 24 months of ibrutinib treatment. Source of these receptors: a human donor with chronic lymphocytic leukemia.

This chain connects TRBV10-1 to TRBJ1-4; 11 positions agree with TRBD1. This CDR3 is 14 amino acids long. Trimming cost V 6 bases and J 5 bases; bases outside gene matches: 2. Germline CDR1 reads WNHNN; CDR2 reads SYGVQD (reference sequence). The CDR3 DNA reads TGCGCCAGCAGCCGGACAGGGGGCAATGAAAAACTGTTTTTT. Amino acids: CASSRTGGNEKLFF.

This clone was observed a single time. The rearrangement joins TRBV11-2 to TRBJ1-2; TRBD1 matches 7 bases. Germline trimming cut 1 base from V and 12 bases from J; bases unmatched to any gene: 17. Germline loops: CDR1 SGHAT, CDR2 FQNNGV. The CDR3 is made up of 16 amino acids. The CDR3 is CASSLGGGGGHTPHTF. In nucleotides, the CDR3 is TGTGCCAGCAGCTTAGGTGGTGGAGGGGGCCACACCCCCCACACCTTC.

The chain joins TRBV7-8 to TRBJ2-7; 9 bases fit TRBD2. V lost 1 base to trimming and J lost 7 bases; unmatched junction nucleotides: 8. The CDR3 contains 15 residues. Looked up from germline, CDR1 is SGHVS and CDR2 is FQNEAQ. The CDR3 DNA reads TGTGCCAGCAGCTTAGGAGCGGGAGGTACGGGGGAGCAGTACTTC. This translates into CASSLGAGGTGEQYF.

In DNA form, the CDR3 reads TGTGCCAGCAGCAACCGACTAGCGGGAAATGACGAGCAGTACTTC. The encoded protein is CASSNRLAGNDEQYF. The chain combines TRBV7-2 with TRBJ2-7, with TRBD2 matching over 11 bases. This CDR3 has 15 residues. Germline V gene data show CDR1 as SGHTA and CDR2 as FQGNSA. V was pared by 5 bases and J by 5 bases, with 8 bases of the junction left unmatched.

The chain carries TRBV19 and TRBJ1-5, with D uncertain. V was trimmed by 0 bases and J by 5 bases, leaving 8 bases between them. Germline V lookup: CDR1 LNHDA, CDR2 SQIVND (reference sequence). The CDR3 has 14 amino acids. The CDR3 is CASSIDQRYQPQHF. CDR3 nucleotide sequence: TGTGCCAGTAGTATAGATCAGCGGTATCAGCCCCAGCATTTT.

The chain carries TRBV30 and TRBJ1-2; TRBD1 might be the D (5 bases). Germline lookup yields CDR1 GTSNPN and CDR2 SVGIG (reference sequence). V lost 3 bases, J lost 10 bases, and 12 bases lay in between. The CDR3 contains 11 residues. The CDR3 protein is CAWRAIRDYTF. The CDR3 DNA reads as TGTGCCTGGAGAGCTATCAGGGACTACACCTTC.

With respect to this clone: This sample also contains other DNA sequences that code for the same CDR3. The chain couples TRBV29-1 to TRBJ2-7, with TRBD1 identical over 10 bases. V lost 7 bases and J lost 7; bases outside the gene matches: 7. Germline V gene data show CDR1 as SQVTM and CDR2 as ANQGSEA. The CDR3 consists of 12 residues. CDR3 sequence: CSAGQGVYEQYF. Written as DNA, the CDR3 is TGCAGCGCAGGACAGGGGGTCTATGAGCAGTACTTC.

The chain employs TRBV5-1 and TRBJ2-7; 12 positions agree with TRBD1. V shed 4 bases and J 6 bases; nucleotides not matched to a gene: 14. Germline V gene sequence: CDR1 SGHRS, CDR2 YFSETQ. CDR3 length: 17 residues. The CDR3 here is CASSPGQGAPRGGEQYF. The CDR3 DNA is TGCGCCAGCAGCCCGGGACAGGGGGCTCCACGGGGTGGCGAGCAGTACTTC. Variable domain in full (rest from reference TRBV5-1 and TRBJ2-7): KAGVTQTPRYLIKTRGQQVTLSCSPISGHRSVSWYQQTPGQGLQFLFEYFSETQRNKGNFPGRFSGRQFSNSRSEMNVSTLELGDSALYLCASSPGQGAPRGGEQYFGPGTRLTVT.

The chain is built from TRBV29-1 and TRBJ2-5; TRBD2 aligns across 10 bases. With V trimmed by 2 bases and J by 13 bases, 10 bases remained unmatched. The CDR3 covers 13 residues. CDR1 is SQVTM and CDR2 is ANQGSEA in the germline V gene. This CDR3 reads CSVENPSGGVRYF. In nucleotides, the CDR3 is TGCAGCGTTGAAAACCCTAGCGGGGGAGTTCGGTACTTC.